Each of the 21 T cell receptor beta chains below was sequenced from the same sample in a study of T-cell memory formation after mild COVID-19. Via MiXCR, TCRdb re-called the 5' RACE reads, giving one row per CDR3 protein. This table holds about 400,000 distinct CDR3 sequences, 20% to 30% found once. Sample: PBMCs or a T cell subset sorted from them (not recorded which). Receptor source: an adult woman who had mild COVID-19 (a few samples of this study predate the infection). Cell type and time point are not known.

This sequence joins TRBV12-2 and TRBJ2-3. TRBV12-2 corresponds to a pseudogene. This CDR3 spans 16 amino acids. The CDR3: CASRYKVDPYTDTQYF. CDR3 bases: TGTGCAAGTCGCTACAAAGTGGATCCCTACACAGATACGCAGTATTTT.

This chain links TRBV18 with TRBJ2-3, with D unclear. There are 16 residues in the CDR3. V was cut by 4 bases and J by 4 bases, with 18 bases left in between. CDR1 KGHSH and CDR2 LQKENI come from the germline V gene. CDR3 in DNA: TGTGCCAGCTCACTCCTTGGAGAAACAGTGGCAGATACGCAGTATTTT. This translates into CASSLLGETVADTQYF.

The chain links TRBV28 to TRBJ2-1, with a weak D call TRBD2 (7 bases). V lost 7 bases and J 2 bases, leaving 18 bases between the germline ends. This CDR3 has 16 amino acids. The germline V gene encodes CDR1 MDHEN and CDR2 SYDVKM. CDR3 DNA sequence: TGTGCCAGCACCCGATTTGGGGGGGCCCCCTACAATGAGCAGTTCTTC. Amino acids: CASTRFGGAPYNEQFF.

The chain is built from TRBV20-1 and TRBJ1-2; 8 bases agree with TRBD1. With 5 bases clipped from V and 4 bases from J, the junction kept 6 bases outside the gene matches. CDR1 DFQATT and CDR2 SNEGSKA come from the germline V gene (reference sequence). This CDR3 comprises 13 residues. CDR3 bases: TGCAGTGCTCCCCTCGACAGGGGCTATGGCTACACCTTC. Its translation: CSAPLDRGYGYTF.

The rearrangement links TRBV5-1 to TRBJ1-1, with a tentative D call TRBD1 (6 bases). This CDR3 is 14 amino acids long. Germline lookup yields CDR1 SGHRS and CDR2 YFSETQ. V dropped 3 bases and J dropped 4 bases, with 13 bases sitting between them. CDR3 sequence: CASSSQQGTTEAFF. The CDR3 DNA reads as TGCGCCAGCAGCTCACAACAGGGTACCACTGAAGCTTTCTTT.

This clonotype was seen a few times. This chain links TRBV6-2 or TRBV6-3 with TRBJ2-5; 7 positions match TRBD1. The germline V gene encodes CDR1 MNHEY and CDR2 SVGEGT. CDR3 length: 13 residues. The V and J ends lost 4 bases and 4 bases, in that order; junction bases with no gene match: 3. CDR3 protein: CASSSWTGETQYF. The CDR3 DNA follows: TGTGCCAGCAGTTCGTGGACAGGAGAGACCCAGTACTTC.

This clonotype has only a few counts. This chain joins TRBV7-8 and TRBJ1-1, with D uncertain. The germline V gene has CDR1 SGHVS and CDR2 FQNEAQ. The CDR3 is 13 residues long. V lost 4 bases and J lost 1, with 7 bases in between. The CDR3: CASSSKQNTEAFF. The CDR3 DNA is TGTGCCAGCAGCTCAAAACAGAACACTGAAGCTTTCTTT. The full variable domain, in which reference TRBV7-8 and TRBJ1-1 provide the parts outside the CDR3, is GAGVSQSPRYKVAKRGQDVALRCDPISGHVSLFWYQQALGQGPEFLTYFQNEAQLDKSGLPSDRFFAERPEGSVSTLKIQRTQQEDSAVYLCASSSKQNTEAFFGQGTRLTVV.

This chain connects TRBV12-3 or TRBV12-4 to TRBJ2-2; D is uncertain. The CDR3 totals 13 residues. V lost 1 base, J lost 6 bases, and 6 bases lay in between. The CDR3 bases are TGTGCCAGCAGTTTAGACCGGGCCGGGGAGCTGTTTTTT. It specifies CASSLDRAGELFF.

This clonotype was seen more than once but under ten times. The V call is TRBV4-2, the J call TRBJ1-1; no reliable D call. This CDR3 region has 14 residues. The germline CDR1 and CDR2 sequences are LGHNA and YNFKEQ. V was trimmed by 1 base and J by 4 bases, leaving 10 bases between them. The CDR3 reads CASSQVRAPTEAFF. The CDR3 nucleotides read TGTGCCAGCAGCCAAGTTAGGGCGCCCACTGAAGCTTTCTTT.

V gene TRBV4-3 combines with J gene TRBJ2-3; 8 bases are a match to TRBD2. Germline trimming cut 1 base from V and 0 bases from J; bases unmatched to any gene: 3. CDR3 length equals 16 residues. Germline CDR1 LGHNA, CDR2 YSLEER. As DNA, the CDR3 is TGCGCCAGCAGCCAAGGGAGCGGGAGAAGCACAGATACGCAGTATTTT. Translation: CASSQGSGRSTDTQYF.

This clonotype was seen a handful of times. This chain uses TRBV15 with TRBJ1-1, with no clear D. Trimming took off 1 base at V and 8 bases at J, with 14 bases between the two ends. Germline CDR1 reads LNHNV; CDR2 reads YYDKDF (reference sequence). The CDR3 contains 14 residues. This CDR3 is CATSRGGLGKEAFF. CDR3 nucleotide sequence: TGTGCCACCAGCAGAGGAGGGTTAGGGAAGGAAGCTTTCTTT.

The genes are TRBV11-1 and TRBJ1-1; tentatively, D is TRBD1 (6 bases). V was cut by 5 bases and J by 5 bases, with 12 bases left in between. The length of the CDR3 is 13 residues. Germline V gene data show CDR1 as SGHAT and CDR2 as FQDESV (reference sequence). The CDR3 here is CASSRGAWTEAFF. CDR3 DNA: TGTGCCAGCAGCCGGGGGGCCTGGACTGAAGCTTTCTTT.

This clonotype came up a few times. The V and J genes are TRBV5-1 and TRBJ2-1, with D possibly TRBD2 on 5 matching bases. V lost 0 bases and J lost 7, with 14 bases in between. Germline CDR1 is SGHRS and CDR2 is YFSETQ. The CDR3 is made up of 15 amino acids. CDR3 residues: CASSLEFRTGNEQFF. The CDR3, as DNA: TGCGCCAGCAGCTTGGAATTTCGGACTGGGAATGAGCAGTTCTTC.

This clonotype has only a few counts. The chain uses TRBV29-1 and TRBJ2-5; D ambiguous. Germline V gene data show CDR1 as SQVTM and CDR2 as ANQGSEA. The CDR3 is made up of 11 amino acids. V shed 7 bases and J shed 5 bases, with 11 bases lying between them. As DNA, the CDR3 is TGCAGCGGCTCGGAAGGGGAGACCCAGTACTTC. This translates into CSGSEGETQYF.

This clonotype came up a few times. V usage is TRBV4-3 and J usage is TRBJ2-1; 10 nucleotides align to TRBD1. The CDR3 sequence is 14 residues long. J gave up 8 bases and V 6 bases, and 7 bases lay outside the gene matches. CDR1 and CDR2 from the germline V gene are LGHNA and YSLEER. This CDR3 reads CASSGTGESHEQFF. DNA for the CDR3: TGCGCCAGCAGTGGGACAGGGGAATCCCATGAGCAGTTCTTC.

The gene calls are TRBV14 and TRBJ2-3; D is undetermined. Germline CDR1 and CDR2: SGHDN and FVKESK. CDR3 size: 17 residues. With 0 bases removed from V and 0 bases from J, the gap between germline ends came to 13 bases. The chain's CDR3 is CASSQDVGRLSTDTQYF. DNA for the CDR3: TGTGCCAGCAGCCAAGATGTGGGCCGACTTAGCACAGATACGCAGTATTTT.

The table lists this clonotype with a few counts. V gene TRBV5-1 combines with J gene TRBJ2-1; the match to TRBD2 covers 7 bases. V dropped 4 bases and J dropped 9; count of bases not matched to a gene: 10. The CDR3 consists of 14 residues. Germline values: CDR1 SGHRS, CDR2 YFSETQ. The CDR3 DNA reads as TGCGCCAGCAGCCCCGGACTAGTAGCGGGTGAGCAGTTCTTC. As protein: CASSPGLVAGEQFF. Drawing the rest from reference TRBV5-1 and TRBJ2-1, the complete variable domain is KAGVTQTPRYLIKTRGQQVTLSCSPISGHRSVSWYQQTPGQGLQFLFEYFSETQRNKGNFPGRFSGRQFSNSRSEMNVSTLELGDSALYLCASSPGLVAGEQFFGPGTRLTVL.

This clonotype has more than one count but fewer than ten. For the CDR3, the DNA is TGTGCCAGCAGCGTAGACCCTGGCAGCACAGATACGCAGTATTTT. This translates into CASSVDPGSTDTQYF. The chain couples TRBV9 to TRBJ2-3; D is undetermined. The CDR3 sequence is 15 residues long. Between the trimmed V and J ends, which lost 0 bases and 0 bases, there was a span of 8 bases. CDR1 is SGDLS and CDR2 is YYNGEE in the germline V gene.

CDR3 bases: TGCGCCAGCAGCCAAGGGGGCGGTCTAGCGTCCGAGCAGTACTTC. This gives the protein CASSQGGGLASEQYF. This chain links TRBV4-1 with TRBJ2-7, with D tentatively TRBD2 (6 bases). The length of the CDR3 is 15 residues. The germline gives CDR1 MGHRA, CDR2 YSYEKL. V gave up 1 base and J gave up 6 bases, with 16 bases separating them.

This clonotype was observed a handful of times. CDR3 nucleotide sequence: TGTGCCAGCAGTACAGGGTTAAGACTAGCCAAAAACATTCAGTACTTC. It translates to CASSTGLRLAKNIQYF. The rearrangement joins TRBV6-5 to TRBJ2-4, with a possible D match to TRBD1 (6 bases). V lost 5 bases and J 0 bases, leaving 14 bases between the germline ends. Germline-derived CDR1 and CDR2 are MNHEY and SVGAGI. This CDR3 is 16 amino acids long.

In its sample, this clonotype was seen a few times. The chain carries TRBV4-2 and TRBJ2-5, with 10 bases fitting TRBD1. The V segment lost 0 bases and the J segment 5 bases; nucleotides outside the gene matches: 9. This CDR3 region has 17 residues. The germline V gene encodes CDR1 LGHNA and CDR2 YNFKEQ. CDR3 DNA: TGTGCCAGCAGCCAAGATTGGGGGACAGGGGATCGGGAGACCCAGTACTTC. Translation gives CASSQDWGTGDRETQYF.